Shown below are 18 T cell receptor beta chains from a single sample sequenced in a study of radiotherapy plus CTLA-4 blockade in lung cancer. This table comes from immunoSEQ multiplex PCR, and its TCRdb copy is limited to in-frame clones, with some not included. Altogether 71,000 or so clones are present, more than 75% being singletons, with the ten largest covering less than 0.9%. This specimen consisted of peripheral blood, obtained from a patient treated with radiotherapy plus ipilimumab. Receptors originate from a human donor with non-small cell lung cancer who had stable disease on radiotherapy plus ipilimumab.

This clone has just one count. V usage is TRBV19 and J usage is TRBJ1-5; tentatively, D is TRBD1 (5 bases). Trimming shortened V by 3 bases and J by 2 bases, and 11 bases separated the two germline ends. The CDR3 totals 15 residues. The germline gives CDR1 LNHDA, CDR2 SQIVND (reference sequence). CDR3 in amino acids: CASSMRGGGNQPQHF. In DNA form, the CDR3 reads TGTGCCAGTAGTATGAGGGGCGGCGGCAATCAGCCCCAGCATTTT.

The CDR3 loop is CAWSAGLYSNQPQHF. The CDR3 region has the DNA TGTGCCTGGAGTGCCGGCCTTTATAGCAATCAGCCCCAGCATTTT. The chain is built from TRBV30 and TRBJ1-5; no clear D. Germline-derived CDR1 and CDR2 are GTSNPN and SVGIG (reference sequence). V lost 1 base, J lost 0 bases, and 10 bases lay in between. The CDR3 is 15 residues long.

The chain carries TRBV21-1 and TRBJ1-5; no DNA check was done on the table's D call, TRBD1. TRBV21-1 is recorded as a pseudogene. The CDR3 covers 16 residues. The CDR3 DNA sequence: TGTGCCAGCACCGGGGACAGGGCGTATAGCAATCAGCCCCAGCATTTT. Protein: CASTGDRAYSNQPQHF.

This rearrangement joins TRBV28 to TRBJ1-2; D perhaps matches TRBD1 (6 bases). Germline V gives CDR1 MDHEN, CDR2 SYDVKM. The CDR3 totals 13 residues. The germline V and J ends were trimmed by 5 bases and 2 bases, with 9 bases remaining between them. CDR3 region: CASSRRGNYGYTF. The CDR3 nucleotides are TGTGCCAGCAGTCGCAGGGGAAACTATGGCTACACCTTC.

This clone is a singleton in its sample. The rearrangement joins TRBV5-6 to TRBJ2-7; D unresolved. The germline gives CDR1 SGHDT, CDR2 YYEEEE. V shed 1 base and J shed 2 bases, with 7 bases lying between them. This CDR3 comprises 13 residues. This CDR3 is CASSLSLTYEQYF. The CDR3, as DNA: TGTGCCAGCAGCTTGTCGCTCACCTACGAGCAGTACTTC.

This rearrangement joins TRBV10-2 to TRBJ2-1, with 13 bases lining up with TRBD2. The CDR3 loop spans 18 amino acids. V lost 3 bases and J lost 5; bases outside the gene matches: 10. Germline-derived CDR1 and CDR2 are WSHSY and SAAADI. The CDR3 DNA is TGCGCCAGCAGTGACGGACTAGCGGGAGTTCACCCCGACAATGAGCAGTTCTTC. Encoded protein: CASSDGLAGVHPDNEQFF.

The chain has TRBV5-1 and TRBJ2-3; 8 nucleotides match TRBD2. V dropped 4 bases and J dropped 3; count of bases not matched to a gene: 19. Germline-derived CDR1 and CDR2 are SGHRS and YFSETQ. The length of the CDR3 is 19 residues. DNA of the CDR3: TGCGCCAGCAGCCCCATGGGAACAGGAAGTAGCGGGATGACAGATACGCAGTATTTT. Translated, it gives CASSPMGTGSSGMTDTQYF.

This chain uses TRBV5-1 with TRBJ1-4; TRBD1 is a possible D gene (5 bases). The CDR3 spans 15 residues. V was trimmed by 1 base and J by 5 bases, leaving 12 bases between them. Germline loops: CDR1 SGHRS, CDR2 YFSETQ. CDR3 coding DNA: TGCGCCAGCAGCTTGCCCGGGACGGGGAATGAAAAACTGTTTTTT. Translated, it gives CASSLPGTGNEKLFF. Together with reference TRBV5-1 and TRBJ1-4, the CDR3 gives the full variable domain: KAGVTQTPRYLIKTRGQQVTLSCSPISGHRSVSWYQQTPGQGLQFLFEYFSETQRNKGNFPGRFSGRQFSNSRSEMNVSTLELGDSALYLCASSLPGTGNEKLFFGSGTQLSVL.

This clone has only one observation. V and J are TRBV27 and TRBJ1-5, with a tentative D call TRBD1 (5 bases). Trimming took off 6 bases at V and 2 bases at J, with 11 bases between the two ends. CDR1 is MNHEY and CDR2 is SMNVEV in the germline V gene (reference sequence). The CDR3 runs 14 residues. CDR3 coding DNA: TGTGCCAGCAGACTAGGGGCGGGCAATCAGCCCCAGCATTTT. Amino acids: CASRLGAGNQPQHF.

This chain links TRBV5-3 with TRBJ1-6; 8 bases are shared with TRBD1. TRBV5-3 is annotated as an ORF whose role is uncertain. The length of the CDR3 is 24 residues. Trimming at V came to 6 bases and at J to 1 base, leaving 30 bases not matched to a gene. This chain's CDR3 is CARTQDREKGGPGKNRSYNSPLHF. CDR3 bases: TGTGCCAGAACCCAGGACAGGGAAAAGGGGGGCCCAGGGAAAAATCGGTCCTATAATTCACCCCTCCACTTT.

The CDR3 DNA reads TGTGCCAGCAGGCCCGGTGGGGGAAACTATGGCTACACCTTC. Translated: CASRPGGGNYGYTF. V is TRBV6-1 and J is TRBJ1-2; D possibly corresponds to TRBD1 (5 bases). This CDR3 has 14 amino acids. The germline V gene has CDR1 MNHNS and CDR2 SASEGT. V dropped 6 bases and J dropped 2 bases, with 13 bases sitting between them.

J is TRBJ2-7 and V is TRBV7-3; D is possibly TRBD2 (5 bases). Germline V gene lookup returns CDR1 SGHTA and CDR2 FQGTGA. Trimming left V 5 bases short and J 4 bases short, with 15 bases between. This CDR3 comprises 14 residues. CDR3 DNA sequence: TGTGCCAGCAGCCCCAATCCTAGCCCTTACGAGCAGTACTTC. It specifies CASSPNPSPYEQYF.

The chain joins TRBV9 to TRBJ1-1; D might be TRBD1 (6 bases). V lost 3 bases and J lost 1, with 7 bases in between. Looked up from germline, CDR1 is SGDLS and CDR2 is YYNGEE. This CDR3 spans 13 amino acids. In nucleotides, the CDR3 is TGTGCCAGCAGCGCGGGACAGAACACTGAAGCTTTCTTT. Residues: CASSAGQNTEAFF.

This chain links TRBV7-2 with TRBJ1-2; D call uncertain. The V and J ends lost 5 bases and 6 bases respectively, with 13 bases between them. Per germline, CDR1 SGHTA and CDR2 FQGNSA. This CDR3 spans 13 amino acids. Here the CDR3 reads CASSRPGSHGYTF. The CDR3 DNA sequence: TGTGCCAGCAGCCGCCCCGGGTCGCATGGCTACACCTTC.

The chain links TRBV19 to TRBJ2-2; TRBD2 aligns across 7 bases. CDR1 is LNHDA and CDR2 is SQIVND in the germline V gene (reference sequence). V was pared by 5 bases and J by 6 bases, with 15 bases of the junction left unmatched. The CDR3 totals 17 residues. In DNA, the CDR3 is TGTGCCAGTAGTCCGCGAGGCGGGAGATTTCGGGCCGGGGAGCTGTTTTTT. It specifies CASSPRGGRFRAGELFF.

V gene TRBV9 combines with J gene TRBJ1-5; perhaps TRBD1 as D (5 bases). Trimming took off 0 bases at V and 6 bases at J, with 13 bases between the two ends. The CDR3 spans 15 residues. Germline V CDR1 and CDR2: SGDLS, YYNGEE. The CDR3 DNA reads as TGTGCCAGCAGCGTAGGAGGGGCGCGAGGTCAGCCCCAGCATTTT. As protein: CASSVGGARGQPQHF.

The rearrangement links TRBV4-1 to TRBJ1-1, with D unclear. Germline CDR1 is MGHRA and CDR2 is YSYEKL. V was pared by 0 bases and J by 7 bases, with 9 bases between. The CDR3 has 13 residues. Written as DNA, the CDR3 is TGCGCCAGCAGCCAAGATCAAAGGATTGAAGCTTTCTTT. Translating it yields CASSQDQRIEAFF.

This clone showed up just a few times. The CDR3, as DNA: TGTGCCAGCTCACCACCTTTCCGTTATCAGGACAATGAGCAGTTCTTC. Its protein product is CASSPPFRYQDNEQFF. The chain recombines TRBV18 with TRBJ2-1; D is undetermined. The CDR3 totals 16 residues. V shed 0 bases and J shed 5 bases, with 14 bases lying between them. CDR1 is KGHSH, CDR2 LQKENI, per germline.